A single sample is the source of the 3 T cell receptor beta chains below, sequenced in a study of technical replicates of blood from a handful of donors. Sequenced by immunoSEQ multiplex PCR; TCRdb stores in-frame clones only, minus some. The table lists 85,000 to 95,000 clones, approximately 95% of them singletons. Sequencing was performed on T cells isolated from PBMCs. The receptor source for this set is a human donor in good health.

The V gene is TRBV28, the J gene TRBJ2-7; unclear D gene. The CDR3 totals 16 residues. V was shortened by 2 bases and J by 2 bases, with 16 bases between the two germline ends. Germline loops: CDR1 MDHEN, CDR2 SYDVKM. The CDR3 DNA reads TGTGCCAGCAGTTTAAAGCCCCCTCGCGACACCTACGAGCAGTACTTC. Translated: CASSLKPPRDTYEQYF.

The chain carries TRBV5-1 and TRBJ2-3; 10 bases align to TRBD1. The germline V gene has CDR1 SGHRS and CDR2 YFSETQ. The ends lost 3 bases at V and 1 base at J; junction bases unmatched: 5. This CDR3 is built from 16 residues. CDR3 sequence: CASSSRGTGGTDTQYF. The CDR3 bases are TGCGCCAGCAGCTCCAGAGGGACAGGGGGCACAGATACGCAGTATTTT.

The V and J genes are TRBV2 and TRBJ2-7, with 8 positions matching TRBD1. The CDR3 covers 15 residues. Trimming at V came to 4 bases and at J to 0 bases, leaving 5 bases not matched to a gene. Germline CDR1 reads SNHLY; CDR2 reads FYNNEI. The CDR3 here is CASSGTGTASYEQYF. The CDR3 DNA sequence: TGTGCCAGCAGTGGGACAGGGACGGCCTCCTACGAGCAGTACTTC.